This is a list of T cell receptor beta chains from one sample in a study of cytomegalovirus exposure and HLA in healthy donors. Method: immunoSEQ multiplex PCR; TCRdb's copy keeps in-frame clones and lacks some. The sample carries about 130,000 clones, approximately 75% recorded once. The specimen sequenced was PBMCs. The receptors come from a woman between 40 and 50 years old in good health and CMV-seropositive. Both conserved end residues are part of each CDR3. A D gene is named only where the DNA matches it firmly. Expanded clones get a size class; other rows say once, few or many, or leave the size out.

>TRBV19|TRBJ1-1|-|-
CASSILPGKMNTEAFF
TGTGCCAGTAGTATTTTGCCAGGGAAAATGAACACTGAAGCTTTCTTT
>TRBV6-5|TRBJ2-3|-|-
CASSVLASTDTQYF
TGTGCCAGCAGTGTCTTAGCGTCCACAGATACGCAGTATTTT
>TRBV7-2|TRBJ2-2|-|TRBD2
CASSLEREEAGELFF
TGTGCCAGCAGCTTAGAACGGGAGGAGGCCGGGGAGCTGTTTTTT
>TRBV9|TRBJ1-1|-|TRBD1
CASSPEPGGLNTEAFF
TGTGCCAGCAGCCCAGAGCCAGGGGGGCTGAACACTGAAGCTTTCTTT
>TRBV19|TRBJ1-1|-|-
CASIAGGGNTEAFF
TGTGCCAGTATAGCAGGTGGAGGAAACACTGAAGCTTTCTTT
>TRBV28|TRBJ2-3|-|TRBD1
CASRGQGAGTDTQYF
TGTGCCAGCAGGGGACAGGGGGCTGGGACAGATACGCAGTATTTT
>TRBV27|TRBJ2-1|-|-
CASSLSIGGEAHNEQFF
TGTGCCAGCAGTCTCTCCATCGGCGGGGAGGCCCACAATGAGCAGTTCTTC
>TRBV7-7|TRBJ2-2|few|-
CASSLVRPSPDGGELFF
TGTGCTAGCAGCTTAGTTCGGCCTAGCCCAGATGGCGGGGAGCTGTTTTTT
>TRBV4-3|TRBJ2-5|-|TRBD2
CASSPRGGLAGIGETQYF
TGCGCCAGCAGCCCTCGGGGGGGACTAGCGGGAATCGGGGAGACCCAGTACTTC
>TRBV28|TRBJ1-5|few|-
CASTNQESNQPQHF
TGTGCCAGCACTAATCAAGAGAGCAATCAGCCCCAGCATTTT
>TRBV10-3|TRBJ2-7|-|TRBD1
CAISEIQGAPDEQYF
TGTGCCATCAGTGAAATACAGGGGGCGCCTGACGAGCAGTACTTC
>TRBV2|TRBJ1-1|-|-
CASRPTGTEAFF
TGTGCCAGCCGTCCGACGGGGACTGAAGCTTTCTTT
>TRBV7-9|TRBJ2-1|once|TRBD2
CASSTRTSGNSYNEQFF
TGTGCCAGCAGCACCAGGACTAGCGGGAACTCCTACAATGAGCAGTTCTTC
>TRBV7-9|TRBJ2-1|-|-
CASSPGISSSYNEQFF
TGTGCCAGCAGCCCCGGGATCTCGAGCTCCTACAATGAGCAGTTCTTC
>TRBV6-6|TRBJ1-5|-|-
CASREGSSNQPRHF
TGTGCCAGCAGGGAAGGGAGTAGCAATCAGCCCCGGCATTTT
>TRBV2|TRBJ2-2|once|-
CASMSGTNTGELFF
TGTGCCAGCATGTCAGGAACGAACACCGGGGAGCTGTTTTTT
>TRBV11-3|TRBJ1-2|-|TRBD1
CASSLERSQGADYGYTF
TGTGCCAGCAGCTTAGAGCGCTCACAGGGGGCGGACTATGGCTACACCTTC
>TRBV2|TRBJ2-7|-|-
CASRDVRGALYEQYF
TGTGCCAGCAGAGACGTAAGGGGCGCACTCTACGAGCAGTACTTC
>TRBV6-6|TRBJ2-5|-|TRBD2
CASSYSIRGGETQYF
TGTGCCAGCAGTTACTCGATTCGCGGGGGAGAGACCCAGTACTTC
>TRBV7-9|TRBJ2-7|-|-
CASSSLGQISYEQYF
TGTGCCAGCAGCTCCCTAGGACAGATCTCCTACGAGCAGTACTTC
>TRBV5-4|TRBJ2-2|-|TRBD2
CASSLNPTSGAGELFF
TGTGCCAGCAGCTTGAACCCGACTAGCGGGGCCGGGGAGCTGTTTTTT
>TRBV28|TRBJ1-5|-|-
CASSPWTFQPQHF
TGTGCCAGCAGTCCCTGGACTTTTCAGCCCCAGCATTTT
>TRBV6-6|TRBJ2-1|-|-
CASRIAQINEQFF
TGTGCCAGCAGAATAGCTCAGATAAATGAGCAGTTCTTC
>TRBV28|TRBJ1-5|-|TRBD1
CASSLGTGNQPQHF
TGTGCCAGCAGTTTGGGGACAGGCAATCAGCCCCAGCATTTT
>TRBV6-1|TRBJ1-2|-|TRBD1
CASSEDSQGARGYTF
TGTGCCAGCAGTGAAGATTCACAGGGGGCGCGTGGCTACACCTTC
>TRBV30|TRBJ2-1|-|TRBD2
CAWAAASGGEQFF
TGTGCCTGGGCTGCGGCTAGCGGGGGGGAGCAGTTCTTC
>TRBV10-2|TRBJ2-1|-|TRBD2
CASSGLAGGSEQFF
TGCGCCAGCAGTGGACTAGCGGGAGGGAGTGAGCAGTTCTTC
>TRBV27|TRBJ2-2|-|TRBD2
CASSLGGGRATGELFF
TGTGCCAGCAGTTTAGGGGGTGGGAGGGCCACCGGGGAGCTGTTTTTT
>TRBV29-1|TRBJ2-7|-|TRBD2
CSVVKRTSGRAVGYEQYF
TGCAGCGTTGTCAAACGGACTAGCGGGAGGGCCGTTGGGTACGAGCAGTACTTC
>TRBV11-2|TRBJ1-1|-|-
CASSPTSGVNTEAFF
TGTGCCAGCAGTCCAACATCAGGGGTGAACACTGAAGCTTTCTTT
>TRBV5-1|TRBJ1-1|-|-
CASSFSEGTAFF
TGCGCCAGCAGCTTCAGCGAGGGTACGGCTTTCTTT
>TRBV6-1|TRBJ1-1|-|-
CASSDRVNTEAFF
TGTGCCAGCAGTGACAGGGTGAACACTGAAGCTTTCTTT
>TRBV30|TRBJ2-7|-|TRBD2
CAWSTGLAGEQYF
TGTGCCTGGAGTACTGGACTAGCGGGTGAGCAGTACTTC
>TRBV9|TRBJ1-3|-|-
CASSSQGGNTIYF
TGTGCCAGCAGTTCCCAGGGTGGAAACACCATATATTTT
>TRBV7-9|TRBJ2-1|-|-
CASSTAGTSNEQFF
TGTGCCAGCAGCACTGCCGGGACTTCGAATGAGCAGTTCTTC
>TRBV6-6|TRBJ2-7|-|-
CASRVSPYEQYF
TGTGCCAGCAGGGTCAGTCCCTACGAGCAGTACTTC
>TRBV11-3|TRBJ2-3|-|-
CASSRTADTQYF
TGTGCCAGCAGCCGGACTGCAGATACGCAGTATTTT
>TRBV5-6|TRBJ2-7|-|TRBD1
CASTAIGQGVYEQYF
TGTGCCAGCACCGCTATAGGACAGGGGGTATACGAGCAGTACTTC
>TRBV6-1|TRBJ1-1|few|-
CASSEPGAMNTEAFF
TGTGCCAGCAGTGAGCCAGGGGCGATGAACACTGAAGCTTTCTTT
>TRBV27|TRBJ2-5|-|-
CASSSRWQETQYF
TGTGCCAGCAGTTCTAGGTGGCAAGAGACCCAGTACTTC
>TRBV27|TRBJ1-1|-|-
CASSVVSGTEAFF
TGTGCCAGCAGTGTTGTCTCGGGCACTGAAGCTTTCTTT
>TRBV6-6|TRBJ1-1|-|-
CASSSGVNTEAFF
TGTGCCAGCAGTTCCGGGGTGAACACTGAAGCTTTCTTT
>TRBV5-1|TRBJ2-7|few|-
CASSLGDTFSYEQYF
TGCGCCAGCAGCTTGGGGGACACCTTCTCCTACGAGCAGTACTTC
>TRBV6-4|TRBJ2-3|-|-
CASSDERSTDTQYF
TGTGCCAGCAGTGACGAGCGGAGCACAGATACGCAGTATTTT
>TRBV9|TRBJ2-2|-|TRBD1
CASSRQGNTGELFF
TGTGCCAGCAGCCGACAGGGAAACACCGGGGAGCTGTTTTTT
>TRBV5-6|TRBJ1-1|few|-
CASSLVVSRFTEAFF
TGTGCCAGCAGCTTGGTGGTCTCTAGGTTTACTGAAGCTTTCTTT
>TRBV9|TRBJ2-1|-|-
CASSVVGGPPNEQFF
TGTGCCAGCAGCGTAGTAGGCGGGCCTCCCAATGAGCAGTTCTTC
>TRBV14|TRBJ1-1|few|TRBD1
CASSQLGQGSTEAFF
TGTGCCAGCAGCCAGCTGGGACAGGGGAGTACTGAAGCTTTCTTT
>TRBV7-6|TRBJ1-1|once|TRBD1
CASSLAQGDTEAFF
TGTGCCAGCAGCTTAGCTCAGGGGGACACTGAAGCTTTCTTT
>TRBV30|TRBJ1-2|few|-
CAWRPGLNYVYTF
TGTGCCTGGAGACCGGGACTGAACTATGTCTACACCTTC
>TRBV23-1|TRBJ2-1|-|TRBD2
CASSPLAGDYNEQFF
TGCGCCAGCAGTCCTCTAGCGGGGGACTACAATGAGCAGTTCTTC
>TRBV7-2|TRBJ1-1|-|-
CASTTPEGPEAFF
TGTGCCAGCACCACGCCGGAGGGGCCAGAAGCTTTCTTT
>TRBV6-1|TRBJ1-2|-|-
CASSEGMGQELTNYGYTF
TGTGCCAGCAGTGAAGGTATGGGGCAGGAACTCACTAACTATGGCTACACCTTC
>TRBV4-2|TRBJ1-2|-|-
CASSQDRQFYGYTF
TGTGCCAGCAGCCAAGATCGTCAGTTCTATGGCTACACCTTC